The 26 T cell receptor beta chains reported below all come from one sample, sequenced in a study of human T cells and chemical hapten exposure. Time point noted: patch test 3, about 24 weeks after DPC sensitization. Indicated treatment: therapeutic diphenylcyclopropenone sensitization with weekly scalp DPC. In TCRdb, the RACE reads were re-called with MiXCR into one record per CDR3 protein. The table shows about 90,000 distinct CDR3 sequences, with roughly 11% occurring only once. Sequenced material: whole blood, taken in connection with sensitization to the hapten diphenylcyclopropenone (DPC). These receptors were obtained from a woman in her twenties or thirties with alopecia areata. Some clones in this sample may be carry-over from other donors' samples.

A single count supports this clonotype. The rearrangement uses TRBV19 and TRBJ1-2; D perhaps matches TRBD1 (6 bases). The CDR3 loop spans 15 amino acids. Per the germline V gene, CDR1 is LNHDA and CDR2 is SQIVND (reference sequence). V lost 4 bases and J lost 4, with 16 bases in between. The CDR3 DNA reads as TGTGCCAGTAGTACCACCCTTACAGGGAGCTATGGCTACACCTTC. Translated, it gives CASSTTLTGSYGYTF. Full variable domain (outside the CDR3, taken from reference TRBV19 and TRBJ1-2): DGGITQSPKYLFRKEGQNVTLSCEQNLNHDAMYWYRQDPGQGLRLIYYSQIVNDFQKGDIAEGYSVSREKKESFPLTVTSAQKNPTAFYLCASSTTLTGSYGYTFGSGTRLTVV.

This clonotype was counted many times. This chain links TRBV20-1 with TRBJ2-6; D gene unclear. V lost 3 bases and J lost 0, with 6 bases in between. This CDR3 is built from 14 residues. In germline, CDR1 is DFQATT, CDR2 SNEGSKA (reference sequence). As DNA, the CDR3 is TGCAGTGCTAGTCGAAGCTCTGGGGCCAACGTCCTGACTTTC. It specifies CSASRSSGANVLTF.

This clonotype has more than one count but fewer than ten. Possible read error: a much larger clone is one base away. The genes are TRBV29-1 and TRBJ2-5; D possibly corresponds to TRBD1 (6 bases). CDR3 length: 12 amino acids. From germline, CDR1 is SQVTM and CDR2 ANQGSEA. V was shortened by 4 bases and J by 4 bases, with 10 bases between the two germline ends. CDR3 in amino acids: CSVGTDRETQYF. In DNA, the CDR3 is TGCAGCGTTGGGACAGATCGAGAGACCCAGTACTTC.

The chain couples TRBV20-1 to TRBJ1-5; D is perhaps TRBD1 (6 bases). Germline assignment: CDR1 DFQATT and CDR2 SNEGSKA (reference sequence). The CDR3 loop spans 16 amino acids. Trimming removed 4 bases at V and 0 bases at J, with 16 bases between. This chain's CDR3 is CSAMIAGVFSNQPQHF. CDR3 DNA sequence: TGCAGTGCTATGATTGCAGGGGTCTTTAGCAATCAGCCCCAGCATTTT.

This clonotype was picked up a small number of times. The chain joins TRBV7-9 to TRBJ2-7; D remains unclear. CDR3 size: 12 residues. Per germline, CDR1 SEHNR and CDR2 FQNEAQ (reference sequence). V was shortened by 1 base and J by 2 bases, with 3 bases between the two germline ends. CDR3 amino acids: CASSLETYEQYF. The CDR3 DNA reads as TGTGCCAGCAGCTTAGAAACCTACGAGCAGTACTTC. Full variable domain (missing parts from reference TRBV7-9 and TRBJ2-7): DTGVSQNPRHKITKRGQNVTFRCDPISEHNRLYWYRQTLGQGPEFLTYFQNEAQLEKSRLLSDRFSAERPKGSFSTLEIQRTEQGDSAMYLCASSLETYEQYFGPGTRLTVT.

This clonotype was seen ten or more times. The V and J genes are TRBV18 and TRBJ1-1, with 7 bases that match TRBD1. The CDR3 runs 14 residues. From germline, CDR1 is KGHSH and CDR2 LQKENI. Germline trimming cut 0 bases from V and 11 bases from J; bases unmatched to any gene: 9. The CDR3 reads CASSPPWDRKRAFF. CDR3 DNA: TGTGCCAGCTCACCACCCTGGGACAGAAAGCGGGCTTTCTTT. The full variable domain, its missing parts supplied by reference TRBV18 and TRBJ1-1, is NAGVMQNPRHLVRRRGQEARLRCSPMKGHSHVYWYRQLPEEGLKFMVYLQKENIIDESGMPKERFSAEFPKEGPSILRIQQVVRGDSAAYFCASSPPWDRKRAFFGQGTRLTVV.

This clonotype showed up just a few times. The CDR3 is CSVAWTGGRSGANVLTF. The CDR3 DNA follows: TGCAGCGTCGCATGGACAGGGGGCCGCTCTGGGGCCAACGTCCTGACTTTC. This chain uses TRBV29-1 with TRBJ2-6; 11 bases match TRBD1. This CDR3 has 17 amino acids. With 6 bases clipped from V and 0 bases from J, the junction kept 7 bases outside the gene matches. Germline V CDR1 and CDR2: SQVTM, ANQGSEA.

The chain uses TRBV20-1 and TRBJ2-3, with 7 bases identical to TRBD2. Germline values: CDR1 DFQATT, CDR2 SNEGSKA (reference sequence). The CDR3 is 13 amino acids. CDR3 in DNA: TGCAGCCTCCGGGGGAGGGGTACAGATACGCAGTATTTT. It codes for CSLRGRGTDTQYF.

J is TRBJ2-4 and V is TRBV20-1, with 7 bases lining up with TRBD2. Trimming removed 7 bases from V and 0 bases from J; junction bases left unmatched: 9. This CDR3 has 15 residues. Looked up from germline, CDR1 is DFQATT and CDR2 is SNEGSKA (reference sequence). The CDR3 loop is CSVPSGALAKNIQYF. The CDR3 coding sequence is TGCAGTGTGCCGAGCGGGGCTCTAGCCAAAAACATTCAGTACTTC.

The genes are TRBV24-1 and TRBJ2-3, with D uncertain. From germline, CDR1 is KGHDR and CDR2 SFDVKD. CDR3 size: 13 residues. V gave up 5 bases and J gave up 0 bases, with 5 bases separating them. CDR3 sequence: CATSVTSTDTQYF. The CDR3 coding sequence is TGTGCCACCAGTGTTACTAGCACAGATACGCAGTATTTT.

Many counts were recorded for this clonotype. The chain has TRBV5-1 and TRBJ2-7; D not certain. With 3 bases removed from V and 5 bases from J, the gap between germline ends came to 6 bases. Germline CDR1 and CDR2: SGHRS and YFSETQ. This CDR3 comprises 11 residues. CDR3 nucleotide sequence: TGCGCCAGCAGCTCGCAGGACGAGCAGTACGTC. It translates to CASSSQDEQYV.

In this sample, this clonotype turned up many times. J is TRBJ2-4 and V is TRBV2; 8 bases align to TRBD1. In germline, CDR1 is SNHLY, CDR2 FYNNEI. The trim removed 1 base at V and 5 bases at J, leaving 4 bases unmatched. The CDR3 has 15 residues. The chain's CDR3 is CASSEVGQVQNIQYF. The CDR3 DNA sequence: TGTGCCAGCAGTGAAGTGGGACAGGTGCAAAACATTCAGTACTTC.

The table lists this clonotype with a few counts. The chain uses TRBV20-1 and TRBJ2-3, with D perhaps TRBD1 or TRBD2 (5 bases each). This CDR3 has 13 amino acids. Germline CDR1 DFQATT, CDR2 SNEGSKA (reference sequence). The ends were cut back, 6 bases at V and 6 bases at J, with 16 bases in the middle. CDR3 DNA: TGCAGTGCACCGGGGCCTGGCAGGGATACGCAGTATTTT. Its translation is CSAPGPGRDTQYF.

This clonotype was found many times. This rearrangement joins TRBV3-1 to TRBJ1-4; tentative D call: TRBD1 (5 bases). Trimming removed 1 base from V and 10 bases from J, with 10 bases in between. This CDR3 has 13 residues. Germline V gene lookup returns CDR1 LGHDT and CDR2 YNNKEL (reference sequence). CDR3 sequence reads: CASSQAGGGKLFF. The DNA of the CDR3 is TGTGCCAGCAGCCAAGCCGGGGGAGGAAAACTGTTTTTT.

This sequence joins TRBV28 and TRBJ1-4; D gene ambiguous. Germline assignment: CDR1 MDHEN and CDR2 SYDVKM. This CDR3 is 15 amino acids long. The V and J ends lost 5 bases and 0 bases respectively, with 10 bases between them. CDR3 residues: CASSRTAATNEKLFF. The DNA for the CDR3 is TGTGCCAGCAGTAGAACGGCTGCAACTAATGAAAAACTGTTTTTT.

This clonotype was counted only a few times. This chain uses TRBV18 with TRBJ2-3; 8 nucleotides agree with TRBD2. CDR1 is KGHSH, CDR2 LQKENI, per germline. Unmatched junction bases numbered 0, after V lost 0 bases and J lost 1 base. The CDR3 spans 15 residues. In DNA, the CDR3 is TGTGCCAGCTCACCACCTAGCGGGGGCACAGATACGCAGTATTTT. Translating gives CASSPPSGGTDTQYF.

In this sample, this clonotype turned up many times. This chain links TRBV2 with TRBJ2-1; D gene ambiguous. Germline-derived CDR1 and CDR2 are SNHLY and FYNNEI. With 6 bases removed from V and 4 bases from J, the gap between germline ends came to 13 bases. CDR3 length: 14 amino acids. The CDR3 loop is CASRAGVGYNEQFF. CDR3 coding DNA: TGTGCCAGCAGGGCTGGGGTTGGGTACAATGAGCAGTTCTTC.

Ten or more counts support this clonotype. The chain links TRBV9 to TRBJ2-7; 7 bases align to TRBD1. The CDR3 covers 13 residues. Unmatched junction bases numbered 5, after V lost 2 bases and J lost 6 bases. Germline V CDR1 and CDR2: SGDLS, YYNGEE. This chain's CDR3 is CASSVDRVGEQYF. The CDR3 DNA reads TGTGCCAGCAGCGTCGACAGGGTAGGCGAGCAGTACTTC.

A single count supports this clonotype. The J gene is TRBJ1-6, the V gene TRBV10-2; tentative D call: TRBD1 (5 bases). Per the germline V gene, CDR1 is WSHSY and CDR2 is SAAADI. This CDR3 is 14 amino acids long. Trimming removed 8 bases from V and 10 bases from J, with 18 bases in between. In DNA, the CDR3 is TGCGCCAGCGCTTTGGCAGGGACGGGGTCACCCCTCCACTTT. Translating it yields CASALAGTGSPLHF.

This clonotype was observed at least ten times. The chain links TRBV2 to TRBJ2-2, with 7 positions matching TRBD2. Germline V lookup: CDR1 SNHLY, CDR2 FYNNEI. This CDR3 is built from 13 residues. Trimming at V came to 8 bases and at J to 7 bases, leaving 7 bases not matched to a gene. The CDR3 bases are TGTGCCAGCGGGCGGGAGCCCGTCGGGGAGCTGTTTTTT. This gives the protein CASGREPVGELFF.

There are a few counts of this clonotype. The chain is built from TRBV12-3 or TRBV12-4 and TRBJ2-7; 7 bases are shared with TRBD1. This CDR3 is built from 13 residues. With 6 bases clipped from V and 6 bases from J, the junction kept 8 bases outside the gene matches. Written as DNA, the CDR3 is TGTGCCAGCAGGGAACAGGGGTTGGGCGAGCAGTACTTC. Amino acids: CASREQGLGEQYF.

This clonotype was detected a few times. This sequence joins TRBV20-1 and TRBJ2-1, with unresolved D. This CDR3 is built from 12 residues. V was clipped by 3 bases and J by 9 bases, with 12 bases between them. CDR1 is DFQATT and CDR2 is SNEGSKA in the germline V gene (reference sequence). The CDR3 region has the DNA TGCAGTGCTAGGAGGCTTAGTTCTGAGCAGTTCTTC. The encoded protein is CSARRLSSEQFF.

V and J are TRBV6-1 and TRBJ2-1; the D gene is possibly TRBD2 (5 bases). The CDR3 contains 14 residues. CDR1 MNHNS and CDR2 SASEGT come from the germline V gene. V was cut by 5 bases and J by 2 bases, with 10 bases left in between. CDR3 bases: TGTGCCAGCAGTAACGGGGTCGCCTACAATGAGCAGTTCTTC. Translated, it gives CASSNGVAYNEQFF.

Here the CDR3 reads CASSPSGTTEAFF. In DNA form, the CDR3 reads TGTGCCAGCTCACCCAGCGGGACAACTGAAGCTTTCTTT. The genes are TRBV18 and TRBJ1-1, with D possibly TRBD1 on 6 matching bases. Germline-derived CDR1 and CDR2 are KGHSH and LQKENI. With 3 bases removed from V and 5 bases from J, the gap between germline ends came to 10 bases. This CDR3 region has 13 residues.

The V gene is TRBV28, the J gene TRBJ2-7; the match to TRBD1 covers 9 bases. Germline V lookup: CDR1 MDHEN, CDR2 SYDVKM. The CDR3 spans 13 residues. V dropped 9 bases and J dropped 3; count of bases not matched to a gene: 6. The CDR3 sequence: CASSTGQGYEQYV. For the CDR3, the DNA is TGTGCCAGTTCGACGGGACAGGGCTACGAGCAGTACGTC.

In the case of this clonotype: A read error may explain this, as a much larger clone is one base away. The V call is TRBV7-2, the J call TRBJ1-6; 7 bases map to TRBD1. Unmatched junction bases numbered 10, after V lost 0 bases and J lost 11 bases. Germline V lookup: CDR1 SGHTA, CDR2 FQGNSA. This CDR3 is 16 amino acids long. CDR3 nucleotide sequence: TGTGCCAGCAGCTTAGCGGTCCCGAGACAGGGTCCACCCCTCCACTTT. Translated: CASSLAVPRQGPPLHF.